The next 7 T cell receptor beta chains were all read from a single sample in a study of cytomegalovirus exposure and HLA in healthy donors. The data were produced by immunoSEQ multiplex PCR, yet TCRdb's version contains in-frame clones alone and is incomplete. The sample carries some 180,000 clones, approximately 86% recorded once. The specimen sequenced was PBMCs. The source is a man younger than 40 in good health and CMV-seropositive.

The gene calls are TRBV6-5 and TRBJ2-7; the D gene is possibly TRBD2 (5 bases). The CDR3 covers 15 residues. From germline, CDR1 is MNHEY and CDR2 SVGAGI. Trimming took 6 bases from V and 3 from J, leaving 18 bases between them. The CDR3 is CASSSPYGEHYEQYF. The CDR3 DNA sequence: TGTGCCAGCAGCAGCCCCTACGGGGAGCACTACGAGCAGTACTTC.

The rearrangement joins TRBV5-4 to TRBJ2-2; D not resolved. The CDR3 is 13 amino acids. Trimming stripped 4 bases from V and 6 bases from J, with 10 bases between. Germline V gene sequence: CDR1 SGHNT, CDR2 YYREEE (reference sequence). The CDR3 DNA reads as TGTGCCAGCAGCCCAGACTCAGCCGGGGAGCTGTTTTTT. Translated: CASSPDSAGELFF.

The chain carries TRBV14 and TRBJ2-5, with D maybe TRBD2 (5 bases). The germline V and J ends were trimmed by 0 bases and 11 bases, with 19 bases remaining between them. The CDR3 runs to 15 residues. Germline V lookup: CDR1 SGHDN, CDR2 FVKESK. The CDR3 DNA is TGTGCCAGCAGCCAAGATCAACTAGACCTACGTTGGCAGTACTTC. Translating gives CASSQDQLDLRWQYF. The variable domain in full, completed from reference TRBV14 and TRBJ2-5, reads EAGVTQFPSHSVIEKGQTVTLRCDPISGHDNLYWYRRVMGKEIKFLLHFVKESKQDESGMPNNRFLAERTGGTYSTLKVQPAELEDSGVYFCASSQDQLDLRWQYFGPGTRLLVL.

This chain joins TRBV18 and TRBJ1-2, with D maybe TRBD1 (5 bases). The V gene's germline CDR1 is KGHSH and CDR2 LQKENI. The CDR3 is made up of 17 amino acids. V dropped 3 bases and J dropped 3 bases, with 20 bases sitting between them. CDR3 bases: TGTGCCAGCTCACCGACTTACGGGGGGGGGTCGGACTATGGCTACACCTTC. Its protein is CASSPTYGGGSDYGYTF.

The rearrangement joins TRBV29-1 to TRBJ2-2, with D tentatively TRBD2 (6 bases). This CDR3 spans 16 amino acids. From germline, CDR1 is SQVTM and CDR2 ANQGSEA. V lost 4 bases and J lost 3, with 18 bases in between. The CDR3 protein is CSVAGLSGRYTGELFF. In DNA form, the CDR3 reads TGCAGCGTTGCGGGACTGAGCGGCCGATACACCGGGGAGCTGTTTTTT.

The chain recombines TRBV25-1 with TRBJ1-4; a possible D gene is TRBD1 (6 bases). Germline-derived CDR1 and CDR2 are MGHDK and SYGVNS. CDR3 length equals 16 residues. V was clipped by 5 bases and J by 4 bases, with 17 bases between them. The CDR3 DNA is TGTGCCAGCAGTAAGGTCCAGGGGTTGGTTAATGAAAAACTGTTTTTT. It specifies CASSKVQGLVNEKLFF.

V usage is TRBV7-9 and J usage is TRBJ1-2; possibly TRBD1 for D (5 bases). V was clipped by 5 bases and J by 7 bases, with 17 bases between them. The CDR3 runs to 14 residues. CDR1 and CDR2 (germline): SEHNR, FQNEAQ (reference sequence). CDR3 in DNA: TGTGCCAGCAGCCCAGGGACGGCGGCCAGTGGCTACACCTTC. Translating gives CASSPGTAASGYTF.